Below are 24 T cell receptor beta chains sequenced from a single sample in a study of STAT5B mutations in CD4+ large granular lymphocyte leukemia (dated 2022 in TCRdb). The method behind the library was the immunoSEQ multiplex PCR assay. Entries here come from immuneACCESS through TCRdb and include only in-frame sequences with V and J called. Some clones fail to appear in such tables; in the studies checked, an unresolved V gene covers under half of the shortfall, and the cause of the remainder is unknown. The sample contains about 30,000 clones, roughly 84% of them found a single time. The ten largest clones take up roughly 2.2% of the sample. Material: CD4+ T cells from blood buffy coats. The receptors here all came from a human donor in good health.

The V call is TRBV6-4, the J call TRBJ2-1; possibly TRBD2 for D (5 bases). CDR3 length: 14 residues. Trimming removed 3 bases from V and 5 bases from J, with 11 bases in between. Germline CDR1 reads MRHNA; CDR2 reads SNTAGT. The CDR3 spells CASSEWGDHNEQFF. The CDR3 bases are TGTGCCAGCAGTGAGTGGGGAGATCACAATGAGCAGTTCTTC.

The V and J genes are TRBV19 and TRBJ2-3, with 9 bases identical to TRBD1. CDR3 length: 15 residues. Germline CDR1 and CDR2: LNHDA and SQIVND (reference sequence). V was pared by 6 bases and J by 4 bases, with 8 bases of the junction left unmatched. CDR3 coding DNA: TGTGCCAGTAGCTACAGACAGGGGGGCTCAGATACGCAGTATTTT. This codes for CASSYRQGGSDTQYF.

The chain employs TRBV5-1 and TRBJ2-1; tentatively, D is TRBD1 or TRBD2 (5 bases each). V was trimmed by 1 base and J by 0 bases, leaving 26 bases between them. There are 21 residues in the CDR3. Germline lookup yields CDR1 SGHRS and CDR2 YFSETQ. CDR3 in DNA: TGCGCCAGCAGCTTGAGGGGATTAGGGGAATTAGCGCCCAGCTCCTACAATGAGCAGTTCTTC. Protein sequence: CASSLRGLGELAPSSYNEQFF.

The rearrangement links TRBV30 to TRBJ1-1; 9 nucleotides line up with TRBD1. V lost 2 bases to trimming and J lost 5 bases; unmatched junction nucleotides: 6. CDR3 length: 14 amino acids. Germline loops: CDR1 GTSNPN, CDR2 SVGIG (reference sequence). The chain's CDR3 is CAWSNGQGRTEAFF. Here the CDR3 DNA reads TGTGCCTGGAGTAACGGACAGGGGCGAACTGAAGCTTTCTTT. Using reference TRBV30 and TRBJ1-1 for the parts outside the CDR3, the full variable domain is SQTIHQWPATLVQPVGSPLSLECTVEGTSNPNLYWYRQAAGRGLQLLFYSVGIGQISSEVPQNLSASRPQDRQFILSSKKLLLSDSGFYLCAWSNGQGRTEAFFGQGTRLTVV.

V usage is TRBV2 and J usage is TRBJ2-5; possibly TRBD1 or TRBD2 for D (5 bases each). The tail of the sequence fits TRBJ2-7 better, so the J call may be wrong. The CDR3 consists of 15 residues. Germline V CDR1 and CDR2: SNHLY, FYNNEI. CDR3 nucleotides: TGTGCCAGCAGTTCCCAGGGTGGGGAGTTGGACGAGCAGTACTTC. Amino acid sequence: CASSSQGGELDEQYF.

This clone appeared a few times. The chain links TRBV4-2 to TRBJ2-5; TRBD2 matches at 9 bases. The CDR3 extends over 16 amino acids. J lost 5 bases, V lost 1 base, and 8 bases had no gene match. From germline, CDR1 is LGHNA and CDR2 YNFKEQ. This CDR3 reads CASSQVSRGGAETQYF. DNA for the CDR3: TGTGCCAGCAGCCAAGTATCGCGGGGGGGCGCGGAGACCCAGTACTTC.

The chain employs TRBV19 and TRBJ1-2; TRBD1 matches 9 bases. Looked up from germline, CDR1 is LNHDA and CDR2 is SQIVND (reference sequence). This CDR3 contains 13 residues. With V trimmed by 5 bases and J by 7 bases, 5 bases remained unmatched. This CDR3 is CASSAGQGSGYTF. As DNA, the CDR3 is TGTGCCAGTAGTGCGGGACAGGGTTCTGGCTACACCTTC.

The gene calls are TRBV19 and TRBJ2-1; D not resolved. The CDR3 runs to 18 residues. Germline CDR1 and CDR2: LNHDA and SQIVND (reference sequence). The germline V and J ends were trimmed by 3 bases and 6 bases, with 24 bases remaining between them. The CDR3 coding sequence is TGTGCCAGTAGTATCAGGCTAACCCCCATTACTCCTGGCAATGAGCAGTTCTTC. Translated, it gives CASSIRLTPITPGNEQFF.

The CDR3 sequence is CASSLAGTRPPGELFF. DNA of the CDR3: TGTGCCAGCAGCTTGGCCGGGACTAGGCCTCCCGGGGAGCTGTTTTTT. This chain uses TRBV5-4 with TRBJ2-2, with TRBD2 matching over 8 bases. After removal of 0 bases from V and 6 bases from J, the junction contained 7 bases not matched to a gene. The length of the CDR3 is 16 residues. Germline CDR1 reads SGHNT; CDR2 reads YYREEE (reference sequence).

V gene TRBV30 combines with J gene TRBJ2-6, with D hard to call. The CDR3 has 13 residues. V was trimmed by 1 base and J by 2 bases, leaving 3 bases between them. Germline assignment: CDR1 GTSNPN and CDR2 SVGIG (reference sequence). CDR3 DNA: TGTGCCTGGAGTGGTACTGGGGCCAACGTCCTGACTTTC. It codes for CAWSGTGANVLTF.

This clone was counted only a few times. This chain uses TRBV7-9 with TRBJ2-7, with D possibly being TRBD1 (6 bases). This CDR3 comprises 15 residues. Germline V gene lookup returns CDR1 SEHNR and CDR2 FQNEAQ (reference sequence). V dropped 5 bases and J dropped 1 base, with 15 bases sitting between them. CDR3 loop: CASSTRTAASYEQYF. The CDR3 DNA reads TGTGCCAGCAGCACGCGGACAGCCGCTTCCTACGAGCAGTACTTC. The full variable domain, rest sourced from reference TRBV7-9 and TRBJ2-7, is DTGVSQNPRHKITKRGQNVTFRCDPISEHNRLYWYRQTLGQGPEFLTYFQNEAQLEKSRLLSDRFSAERPKGSFSTLEIQRTEQGDSAMYLCASSTRTAASYEQYFGPGTRLTVT.

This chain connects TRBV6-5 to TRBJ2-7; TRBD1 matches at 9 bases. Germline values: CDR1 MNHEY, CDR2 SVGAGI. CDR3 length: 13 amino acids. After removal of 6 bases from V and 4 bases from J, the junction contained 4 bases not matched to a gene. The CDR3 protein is CASRRTGAYEQYF. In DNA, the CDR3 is TGTGCCAGCAGACGGACAGGGGCGTACGAGCAGTACTTC.

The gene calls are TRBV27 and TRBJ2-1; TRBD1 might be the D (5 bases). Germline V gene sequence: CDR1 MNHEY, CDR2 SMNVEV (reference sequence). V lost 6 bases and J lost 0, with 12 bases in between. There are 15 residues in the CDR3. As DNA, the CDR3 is TGTGCCAGCAGAAGACAGTTCGACTCCTACAATGAGCAGTTCTTC. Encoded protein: CASRRQFDSYNEQFF.

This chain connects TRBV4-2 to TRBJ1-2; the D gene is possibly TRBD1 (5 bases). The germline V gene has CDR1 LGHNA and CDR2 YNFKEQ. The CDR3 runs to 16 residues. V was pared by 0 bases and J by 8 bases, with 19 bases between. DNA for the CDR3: TGTGCCAGCAGCCAAGAGGGGGAGGGAACCCTCGGAGGCTACACCTTC. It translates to CASSQEGEGTLGGYTF.

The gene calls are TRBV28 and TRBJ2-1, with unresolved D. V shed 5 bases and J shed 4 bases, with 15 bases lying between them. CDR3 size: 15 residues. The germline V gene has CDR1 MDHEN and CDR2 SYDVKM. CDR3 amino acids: CASSDWLQLYNEQFF. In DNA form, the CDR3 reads TGTGCCAGCAGTGACTGGCTCCAACTTTACAATGAGCAGTTCTTC.

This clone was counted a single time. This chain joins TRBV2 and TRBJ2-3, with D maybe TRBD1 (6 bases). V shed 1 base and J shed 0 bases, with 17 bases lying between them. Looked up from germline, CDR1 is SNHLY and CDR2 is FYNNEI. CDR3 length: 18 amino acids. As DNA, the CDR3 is TGTGCCAGCAGTGAAGGGCCCCCTACAGGGTGGAGCACAGATACGCAGTATTTT. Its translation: CASSEGPPTGWSTDTQYF.

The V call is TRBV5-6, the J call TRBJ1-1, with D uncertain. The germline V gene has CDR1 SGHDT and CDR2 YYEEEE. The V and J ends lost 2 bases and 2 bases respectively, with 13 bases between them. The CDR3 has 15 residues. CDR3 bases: TGTGCCAGCAGCTTCAGTCCAGTCTTAAACACTGAAGCTTTCTTT. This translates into CASSFSPVLNTEAFF.

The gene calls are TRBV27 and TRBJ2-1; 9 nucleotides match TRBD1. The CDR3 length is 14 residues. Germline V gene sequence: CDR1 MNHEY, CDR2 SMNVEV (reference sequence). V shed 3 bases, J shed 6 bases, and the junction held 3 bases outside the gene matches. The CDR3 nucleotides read TGTGCCAGCAGTTTCGCGACAGGGGGCAATGAGCAGTTCTTC. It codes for CASSFATGGNEQFF.

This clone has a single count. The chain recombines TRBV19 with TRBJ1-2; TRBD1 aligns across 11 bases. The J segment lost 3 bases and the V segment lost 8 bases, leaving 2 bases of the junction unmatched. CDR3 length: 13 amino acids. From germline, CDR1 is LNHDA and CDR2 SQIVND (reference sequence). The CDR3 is CASRTGGDYGYTF. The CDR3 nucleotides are TGTGCCAGTCGGACAGGGGGCGACTATGGCTACACCTTC.

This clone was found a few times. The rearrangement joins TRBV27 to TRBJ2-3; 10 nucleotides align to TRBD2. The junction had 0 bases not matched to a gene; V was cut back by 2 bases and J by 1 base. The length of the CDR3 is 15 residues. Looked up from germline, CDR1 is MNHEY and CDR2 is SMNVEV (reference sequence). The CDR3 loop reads CASSLTSGGTDTQYF. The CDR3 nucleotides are TGTGCCAGCAGTTTAACTAGCGGGGGCACAGATACGCAGTATTTT.

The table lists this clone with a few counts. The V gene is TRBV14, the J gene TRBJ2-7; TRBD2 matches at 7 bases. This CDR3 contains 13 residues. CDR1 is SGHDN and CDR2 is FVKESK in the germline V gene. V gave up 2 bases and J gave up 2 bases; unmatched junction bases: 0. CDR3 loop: CASSQSGAYEQYF. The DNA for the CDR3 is TGTGCCAGCAGCCAAAGCGGGGCCTACGAGCAGTACTTC.

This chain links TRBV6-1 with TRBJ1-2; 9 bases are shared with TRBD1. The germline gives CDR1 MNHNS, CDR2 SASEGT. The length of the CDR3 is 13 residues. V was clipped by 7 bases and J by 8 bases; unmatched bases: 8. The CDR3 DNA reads TGTGCCAGCAACCGGGACAGGGAGCGAGGCTACACCTTC. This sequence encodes CASNRDRERGYTF.

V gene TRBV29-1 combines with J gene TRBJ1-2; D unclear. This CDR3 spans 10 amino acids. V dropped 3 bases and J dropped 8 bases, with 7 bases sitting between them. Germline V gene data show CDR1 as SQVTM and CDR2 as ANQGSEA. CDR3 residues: CSVDTDGYTF. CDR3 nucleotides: TGCAGCGTTGACACGGACGGCTACACCTTC.

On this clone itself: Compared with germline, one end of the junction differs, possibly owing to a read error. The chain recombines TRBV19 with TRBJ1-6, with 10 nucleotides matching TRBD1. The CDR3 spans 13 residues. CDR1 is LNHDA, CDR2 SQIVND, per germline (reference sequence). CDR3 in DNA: TGTGCCAGTAGCCCCGGACAGGGGGGAAATTTGCGCTTT. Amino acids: CASSPGQGGNLRF.